Listed below are T cell receptor beta chains from one sample, sequenced in a study of blood T cell repertoires in COVID-19. Some clones are missing from TCRdb's copy, which holds only in-frame ones; the method was immunoSEQ multiplex PCR. The sample holds around 130,000 clones, about 80% seen once. The sample comprised peripheral blood. The receptor set was obtained from a man in his forties with active or convalescent COVID-19. Each CDR3 is given with its conserved first and last residue. Fields, in order: CDR3 protein, CDR3 DNA, V gene, clone size, D gene, J gene. D genes are given only for firm matches. Size is omitted from some rows. Given values are once, few, many or a class for expanded clones.

CAISRAGNEQYF,TGTGCCATCAGTCGGGCCGGGAACGAGCAGTACTTC,TRBV10-3,.,.,TRBJ2-7
CASSPAVDSGYTF,TGTGCCAGCAGCCCGGCGGTGGACTCGGGCTACACCTTC,TRBV7-9,.,.,TRBJ1-2
CASKPSSGGALNQPQHF,TGTGCCAGTAAACCCTCTTCCGGTGGTGCCCTCAATCAGCCCCAGCATTTT,TRBV19,.,.,TRBJ1-5
CASSLVGRGMNTEAFF,TGTGCCAGCAGCTTAGTCGGCAGGGGGATGAACACTGAAGCTTTCTTT,TRBV7-9,.,TRBD1,TRBJ1-1
CASSRPGQGSSYEQYF,TGTGCCAGCAGCCGTCCGGGACAGGGGAGCTCCTACGAGCAGTACTTC,TRBV5-4,few,TRBD1,TRBJ2-7
CASSRDYSTDTQYF,TGTGCCAGCAGTCGGGACTACAGCACAGATACGCAGTATTTT,TRBV2,few,TRBD2,TRBJ2-3
CASRTDKTNSPLHF,TGTGCCAGCAGGACGGACAAAACGAATTCACCCCTCCACTTT,TRBV2,.,.,TRBJ1-6
CASSQERGGRFVQYF,TGCGCCAGCAGCCAAGAGCGGGGGGGCCGATTCGTGCAGTACTTC,TRBV4-3,.,TRBD2,TRBJ2-7
CASSPKVGAAVEAFF,TGTGCCAGCAGCCCAAAGGTAGGGGCGGCGGTTGAAGCTTTCTTT,TRBV11-2,.,.,TRBJ1-1
CASSPPGTGDSYNSPLHF,TGTGCCAGCTCGCCGCCCGGGACAGGGGACTCCTATAATTCACCCCTCCACTTT,TRBV18,once,TRBD1,TRBJ1-6
CASSLGYGGDYEQYF,TGTGCCAGCAGCTTAGGGTACGGGGGAGACTACGAGCAGTACTTC,TRBV11-3,few,.,TRBJ2-7
CASSATGQGYNEQFF,TGTGCCAGCAGCGCCACGGGACAGGGATACAATGAGCAGTTCTTC,TRBV11-3,once,TRBD1,TRBJ2-1
CASSLPRGTNEKLFF,TGTGCCAGTAGTCTCCCCAGGGGAACAAATGAAAAACTGTTTTTT,TRBV19,.,.,TRBJ1-4
CASSQSSGNTIYF,TGTGCCAGCAGCCAGTCATCTGGAAACACCATATATTTT,TRBV3-1/TRBV3-2,.,.,TRBJ1-3
CASSQGRYYEQYF,TGCGCCAGCAGCCAAGGTCGGTACTACGAGCAGTACTTC,TRBV4-3,once,.,TRBJ2-7
CASTETGGPGANVLTF,TGTGCCAGCACCGAAACAGGGGGTCCCGGGGCCAACGTCCTGACTTTC,TRBV7-3,.,TRBD1,TRBJ2-6
CASSTGQGGSDTQYF,TGTGCCAGCAGCACCGGACAGGGGGGATCAGATACGCAGTATTTT,TRBV13,.,TRBD1,TRBJ2-3
CASSDRGWSYGYTF,TGTGCCAGCAGTGACCGAGGGTGGAGCTATGGCTACACCTTC,TRBV27,few,.,TRBJ1-2
CSDTGTGYGYTF,TGCAGCGACACCGGGACAGGGTATGGCTACACCTTC,TRBV29-1,.,TRBD1,TRBJ1-2
CASSPSGQTYSNQPQHF,TGTGCCAGCTCACCGTCTGGACAGACCTATAGCAATCAGCCCCAGCATTTT,TRBV18,.,.,TRBJ1-5
CASSWRTSGSSNTGELFF,TGTGCCAGCAGCTGGAGGACTAGCGGGAGCTCGAACACCGGGGAGCTGTTTTTT,TRBV5-6,.,TRBD2,TRBJ2-2
CASTPPGTGSFKQPQHF,TGTGCCAGTACCCCTCCCGGGACAGGGTCTTTTAAACAGCCCCAGCATTTT,TRBV19,few,TRBD1,TRBJ1-5